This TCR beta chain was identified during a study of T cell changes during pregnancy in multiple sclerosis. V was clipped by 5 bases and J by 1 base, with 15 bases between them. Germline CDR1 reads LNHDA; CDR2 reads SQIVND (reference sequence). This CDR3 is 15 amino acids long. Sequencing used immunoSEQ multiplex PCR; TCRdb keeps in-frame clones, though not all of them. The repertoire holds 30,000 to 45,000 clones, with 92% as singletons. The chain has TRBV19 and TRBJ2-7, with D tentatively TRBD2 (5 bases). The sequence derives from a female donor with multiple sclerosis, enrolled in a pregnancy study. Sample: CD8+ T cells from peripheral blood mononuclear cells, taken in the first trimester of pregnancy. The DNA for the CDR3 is TGTGCCAGTAGTGGAGCCGGGGTGGGTTCCTACGAGCAGTACTTC. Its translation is CASSGAGVGSYEQYF. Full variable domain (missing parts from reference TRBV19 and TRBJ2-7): DGGITQSPKYLFRKEGQNVTLSCEQNLNHDAMYWYRQDPGQGLRLIYYSQIVNDFQKGDIAEGYSVSREKKESFPLTVTSAQKNPTAFYLCASSGAGVGSYEQYFGPGTRLTVT.